The 30 T cell receptor beta chains below were found in one sample sequenced in a study of memory CD4+ T cells and cytomegalovirus serostatus. TCRdb's table, derived via immunoSEQ multiplex PCR, lists solely in-frame clones and lacks some. The repertoire holds 60,000 to 75,000 clones, 60% to 85% seen once, with around 0.53% in the top ten. The sort gate was single viable CD3+CD4+CD8-CD45RO+ cells for memory CD4+ T cells. Source material: memory CD4+ T cells from blood. The receptor set was obtained from an adult in good health and CMV-seronegative. Some clones in this sample may be carry-over from other donors' samples.

This clone has a handful of counts. V is TRBV10-2 and J is TRBJ1-3; D is undetermined. Between the trimmed V and J ends, which lost 1 base and 7 bases, there was a span of 14 bases. Germline lookup yields CDR1 WSHSY and CDR2 SAAADI. This CDR3 has 15 residues. CDR3 bases: TGCGCCAGCAGTGAGTTTGGCGGCCTAGGGAACACCATATATTTT. It encodes CASSEFGGLGNTIYF.

This chain joins TRBV7-2 and TRBJ2-3; D could derive from TRBD1 or TRBD2 (5 bases each). There are 14 residues in the CDR3. Deletions cut 1 base from V and 2 bases from J, with 7 bases between. Germline lookup yields CDR1 SGHTA and CDR2 FQGNSA. The CDR3 coding sequence is TGTGCCAGCAGCTTAGGGGACGACACAGATACGCAGTATTTT. Residues: CASSLGDDTDTQYF.

The rearrangement links TRBV5-4 to TRBJ2-5, with a tentative D call TRBD2 (6 bases). The CDR3 sequence is 15 residues long. CDR1 and CDR2 from the germline V gene are SGHNT and YYREEE (reference sequence). The V gene lost 5 bases and the J gene lost 4 bases, with 18 bases spanning the gap. The CDR3 loop is CASSSRGRPIETQYF. CDR3 DNA sequence: TGTGCCAGCAGTTCACGGGGGAGGCCCATAGAGACCCAGTACTTC.

This clone was seen a single time. The gene calls are TRBV5-6 and TRBJ1-2; a weak D match, TRBD1 (5 bases). With 4 bases removed from V and 7 bases from J, the gap between germline ends came to 17 bases. Looked up from germline, CDR1 is SGHDT and CDR2 is YYEEEE. The CDR3 totals 14 residues. The CDR3 loop reads CASSQRQYESGYTF. Here the CDR3 DNA reads TGTGCCAGCAGCCAACGACAGTATGAGTCTGGCTACACCTTC.

The genes are TRBV7-8 and TRBJ2-1, with TRBD2 as a possible D gene (5 bases). V was cut by 1 base and J by 12 bases, with 22 bases left in between. This CDR3 has 16 amino acids. Germline-derived CDR1 and CDR2 are SGHVS and FQNEAQ. The DNA of the CDR3 is TGTGCCAGCAGCTTAGTTTTGGCTAGCCGGCGGGCCCGGCAGTTCTTC. It translates to CASSLVLASRRARQFF.

This chain joins TRBV5-1 and TRBJ2-5; D uncertain. Per the germline V gene, CDR1 is SGHRS and CDR2 is YFSETQ. This CDR3 has 12 amino acids. The ends were cut back, 4 bases at V and 5 bases at J, with 9 bases in the middle. The CDR3 region is CASSIGRETQYF. The CDR3 DNA is TGCGCCAGCAGCATAGGTAGGGAGACCCAGTACTTC. Filled out from reference TRBV5-1 and TRBJ2-5, the complete variable domain reads KAGVTQTPRYLIKTRGQQVTLSCSPISGHRSVSWYQQTPGQGLQFLFEYFSETQRNKGNFPGRFSGRQFSNSRSEMNVSTLELGDSALYLCASSIGRETQYFGPGTRLLVL.

This clone has just one count. The chain has TRBV9 and TRBJ2-1; 9 bases are shared with TRBD2. V gave up 2 bases and J gave up 10 bases; unmatched junction bases: 7. The germline V gene encodes CDR1 SGDLS and CDR2 YYNGEE. The CDR3 length is 14 residues. CDR3 in DNA: TGTGCCAGCAGCGTGGGACTAGCTGGAGAGGAGCAGTTCTTC. Translating gives CASSVGLAGEEQFF.

The rearrangement uses TRBV30 and TRBJ1-6; D is ambiguous. V lost 4 bases and J 0 bases, leaving 1 base between the germline ends. Germline V gene data show CDR1 as GTSNPN and CDR2 as SVGIG (reference sequence). This CDR3 region has 12 residues. CDR3 in DNA: TGTGCCTGGAACTCCTATAATTCACCCCTCCACTTT. This translates into CAWNSYNSPLHF. Using reference TRBV30 and TRBJ1-6 for the parts outside the CDR3, the full variable domain is SQTIHQWPATLVQPVGSPLSLECTVEGTSNPNLYWYRQAAGRGLQLLFYSVGIGQISSEVPQNLSASRPQDRQFILSSKKLLLSDSGFYLCAWNSYNSPLHFGNGTRLTVT.

The rearrangement links TRBV18 to TRBJ1-1, with unresolved D. V was trimmed by 6 bases and J by 4 bases, leaving 18 bases between them. Germline values: CDR1 KGHSH, CDR2 LQKENI. The CDR3 has 15 residues. CDR3 in amino acids: CASSPRTGAGTEAFF. DNA for the CDR3: TGTGCCAGCTCCCCCAGGACGGGAGCCGGCACTGAAGCTTTCTTT.

The chain uses TRBV15 and TRBJ2-3; D may be TRBD1 or TRBD2 (6 bases each). This CDR3 contains 15 residues. V dropped 4 bases and J dropped 4 bases, with 15 bases sitting between them. Germline lookup yields CDR1 LNHNV and CDR2 YYDKDF (reference sequence). The CDR3 sequence is CATSKGGSGADTQYF. The CDR3 nucleotides read TGTGCCACCAGCAAAGGGGGGAGTGGGGCAGATACGCAGTATTTT.

DNA of the CDR3: TGTGCCAGCAGTGAATTGGGGGCTGGGGAAAAACTGTTTTTT. Translated: CASSELGAGEKLFF. The gene calls are TRBV2 and TRBJ1-4; TRBD1 is a possible D gene (6 bases). Germline CDR1 SNHLY, CDR2 FYNNEI. V lost 2 bases and J lost 8, with 12 bases in between. This CDR3 spans 14 amino acids.

The CDR3 DNA follows: TGTGCCACCAGCAGAGCTGGGGGAGGTTACAATGAGCAGTTCTTC. Amino acid sequence: CATSRAGGGYNEQFF. The chain is built from TRBV15 and TRBJ2-1; D might be TRBD2 (6 bases). Between the trimmed V and J ends, which lost 1 base and 4 bases, there was a span of 11 bases. The germline V gene encodes CDR1 LNHNV and CDR2 YYDKDF (reference sequence). The CDR3 totals 15 residues.

The rearrangement links TRBV2 to TRBJ1-5, with D unresolved. Trimming pared 3 bases from V and 5 bases from J, leaving 5 bases between. The CDR3 loop spans 12 amino acids. The germline CDR1 and CDR2 sequences are SNHLY and FYNNEI. CDR3 amino acids: CASSETHQPQHF. In DNA, the CDR3 is TGTGCCAGCAGTGAGACCCATCAGCCCCAGCATTTT.

The chain links TRBV27 to TRBJ2-1, with TRBD2 matching 10 bases. Germline assignment: CDR1 MNHEY and CDR2 SMNVEV (reference sequence). CDR3 length equals 17 residues. The ends lost 4 bases at V and 5 bases at J; junction bases unmatched: 11. CDR3 nucleotide sequence: TGTGCCAGCAGTTCGGTAGCGGGGGGCCACACAAACAATGAGCAGTTCTTC. This encodes CASSSVAGGHTNNEQFF.

This rearrangement joins TRBV5-1 to TRBJ2-5; 7 bases are shared with TRBD2. The V gene end was trimmed by 4 bases and the J gene end by 1 base; junction bases not matched to a gene: 7. The length of the CDR3 is 15 residues. From germline, CDR1 is SGHRS and CDR2 YFSETQ. CDR3 nucleotide sequence: TGCGCCAGCAGCGGGGGACTATTGGTCCAAGAGACCCAGTACTTC. This codes for CASSGGLLVQETQYF.

This rearrangement joins TRBV6-5 to TRBJ1-3; D may be TRBD1 (5 bases). The CDR3 extends over 13 amino acids. V shed 7 bases and J shed 2 bases, with 9 bases lying between them. The germline V gene encodes CDR1 MNHEY and CDR2 SVGAGI. The CDR3 reads CASKRGAGNTIYF. The CDR3 nucleotides are TGTGCCAGCAAAAGGGGTGCTGGAAACACCATATATTTT.

This clone has a single count. The CDR3 region has the DNA TGTGCCAGCTCATACTTCCAGGGACGGGACACCGGGGAGCTGTTTTTT. Translation: CASSYFQGRDTGELFF. V usage is TRBV18 and J usage is TRBJ2-2, with D perhaps given as TRBD1 or TRBD2 (5 bases each). Germline loops: CDR1 KGHSH, CDR2 LQKENI. The CDR3 spans 16 residues. Trimming took 5 bases from V and 3 from J, leaving 16 bases between them.

This chain joins TRBV7-2 and TRBJ2-5; D gene uncertain. Germline lookup yields CDR1 SGHTA and CDR2 FQGNSA. V lost 3 bases and J 5 bases, leaving 13 bases between the germline ends. The CDR3 sequence is 14 residues long. CDR3 bases: TGTGCCAGCAGCTTTGGCCTCTTGGGCGAGACCCAGTACTTC. It codes for CASSFGLLGETQYF.

The V gene is TRBV6-6, the J gene TRBJ2-3; 9 nucleotides align to TRBD1. This CDR3 is built from 14 residues. After removal of 6 bases from V and 5 bases from J, the junction contained 6 bases not matched to a gene. The germline V gene encodes CDR1 MNHNY and CDR2 SVGAGI (reference sequence). The CDR3 DNA reads TGTGCCAGCAGGATACAGGGGGCGGAAGATACGCAGTATTTT. Translating gives CASRIQGAEDTQYF.

The V call is TRBV5-1, the J call TRBJ1-5; D is undetermined. This CDR3 has 13 residues. Germline V gives CDR1 SGHRS, CDR2 YFSETQ. Trimming took 4 bases from V and 2 from J, leaving 7 bases between them. The CDR3 protein is CASSESGNQPQHF. CDR3 nucleotide sequence: TGCGCCAGCAGCGAGTCTGGCAATCAGCCCCAGCATTTT.

The rearrangement uses TRBV5-1 and TRBJ2-1; tentatively, D is TRBD2 (6 bases). The CDR3 is 17 residues long. Trimming shortened V by 0 bases and J by 2 bases, and 15 bases separated the two germline ends. Germline CDR1 and CDR2: SGHRS and YFSETQ. CDR3 loop: CASSLVTSGGPYNEQFF. The CDR3 DNA follows: TGCGCCAGCAGCTTGGTCACGTCCGGGGGACCCTACAATGAGCAGTTCTTC.

The chain employs TRBV6-1 and TRBJ1-5; no clear D. V was cut by 1 base and J by 5 bases, with 9 bases left in between. The CDR3 is made up of 14 amino acids. The germline CDR1 and CDR2 sequences are MNHNS and SASEGT. The DNA of the CDR3 is TGTGCCAGCAGTGAAGTGCCAGGACATCAGCCCCAGCATTTT. The encoded protein is CASSEVPGHQPQHF.

The V gene is TRBV2, the J gene TRBJ2-5, with TRBD2 matching over 14 bases. The CDR3 runs 18 residues. Losses at the gene ends were 4 bases for V and 2 bases for J; bases not matched to a gene: 9. CDR1 SNHLY and CDR2 FYNNEI come from the germline V gene. CDR3 region: CASSGGTSGGAPQETQYF. For the CDR3, the DNA is TGTGCCAGCAGTGGAGGGACTAGCGGGGGAGCTCCTCAAGAGACCCAGTACTTC.

The V and J genes are TRBV6-5 and TRBJ1-1; D is possibly TRBD1 (6 bases). The CDR3 extends over 9 amino acids. Trimming removed 11 bases from V and 7 bases from J, with 8 bases in between. Germline V gene sequence: CDR1 MNHEY, CDR2 SVGAGI. The CDR3 protein is CAPGDEAFF. The CDR3 nucleotides are TGTGCCCCAGGGGATGAAGCTTTCTTT.

This sequence joins TRBV20-1 and TRBJ1-2; unclear D gene. Germline V CDR1 and CDR2: DFQATT, SNEGSKA (reference sequence). V was shortened by 5 bases and J by 8 bases, with 12 bases between the two germline ends. CDR3 length: 11 amino acids. As DNA, the CDR3 is TGCAGTGCTCCGAGAACTTTAGGCTACACCTTC. Translation: CSAPRTLGYTF.

This chain uses TRBV20-1 with TRBJ1-2, with D possibly TRBD1 on 5 matching bases. Germline assignment: CDR1 DFQATT and CDR2 SNEGSKA (reference sequence). V lost 3 bases and J lost 7, with 9 bases in between. This CDR3 spans 11 amino acids. The CDR3 spells CSARTVAGYTF. CDR3 coding DNA: TGCAGTGCTAGGACAGTGGCTGGCTACACCTTC.

This sequence joins TRBV11-2 and TRBJ1-2; D not resolved. Germline loops: CDR1 SGHAT, CDR2 FQNNGV. The V and J ends lost 1 base and 5 bases respectively, with 14 bases between them. This CDR3 has 15 residues. CDR3 sequence (DNA): TGTGCCAGCAGCTTAGTACGCAGCCCACTTTATGGCTACACCTTC. As protein: CASSLVRSPLYGYTF. Filled out from reference TRBV11-2 and TRBJ1-2, the complete variable domain reads EAGVAQSPRYKIIEKRQSVAFWCNPISGHATLYWYQQILGQGPKLLIQFQNNGVVDDSQLPKDRFSAERLKGVDSTLKIQPAKLEDSAVYLCASSLVRSPLYGYTFGSGTRLTVV.

This clone occurred a few times. The chain links TRBV11-2 to TRBJ1-5; D is undetermined. The CDR3 is 14 residues long. The V end was cut by 5 bases, the J end by 6 bases, with 14 bases between. Germline CDR1 is SGHAT and CDR2 is FQNNGV. The DNA for the CDR3 is TGTGCCAGCAGCCTCAATCCTGGAGGTCAGCCCCAGCATTTT. Its translation is CASSLNPGGQPQHF.

This sequence joins TRBV5-4 and TRBJ1-1; D not resolved. The CDR3 consists of 14 residues. V lost 2 bases and J lost 3, with 11 bases in between. CDR1 SGHNT and CDR2 YYREEE come from the germline V gene (reference sequence). CDR3 region: CASSLRVGYTEAFF. DNA of the CDR3: TGTGCCAGCAGCTTAAGGGTGGGGTACACTGAAGCTTTCTTT.

CDR3 region: CASLGTGNSPLHF. The CDR3 DNA follows: TGTGCCAGCTTAGGGACTGGCAATTCACCCCTCCACTTT. The chain couples TRBV6-1 to TRBJ1-6; perhaps TRBD1 as D (5 bases). With 8 bases removed from V and 7 bases from J, the gap between germline ends came to 12 bases. The CDR3 extends over 13 amino acids. Germline V gene lookup returns CDR1 MNHNS and CDR2 SASEGT.